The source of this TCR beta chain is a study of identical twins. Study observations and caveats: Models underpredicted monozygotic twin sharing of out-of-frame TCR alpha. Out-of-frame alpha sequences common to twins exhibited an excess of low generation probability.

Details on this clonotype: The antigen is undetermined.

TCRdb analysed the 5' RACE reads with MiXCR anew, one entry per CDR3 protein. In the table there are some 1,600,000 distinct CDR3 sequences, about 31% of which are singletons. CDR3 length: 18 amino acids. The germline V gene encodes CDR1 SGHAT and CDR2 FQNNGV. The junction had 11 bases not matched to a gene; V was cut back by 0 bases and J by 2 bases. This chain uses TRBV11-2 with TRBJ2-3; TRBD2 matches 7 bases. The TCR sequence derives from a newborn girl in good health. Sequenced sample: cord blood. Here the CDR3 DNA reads TGTGCCAGCAGCTTAGAGTGGGGCGGGAGCCCTACCACAGATACGCAGTATTTT. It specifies CASSLEWGGSPTTDTQYF.